This T cell receptor beta chain derives from a study of cytomegalovirus exposure and HLA in healthy donors. Looking at the study overall: The same platform as the approximately 670 first-cohort repertoires was used for the roughly 130 validation repertoires, a later analysis reported.

These donors were members of the roughly 120-subject validation cohort, a group separate from the roughly 670-subject first cohort. Clones were sequenced by immunoSEQ multiplex PCR, and TCRdb holds only the in-frame ones, with some missing. Of a few hundred thousand clones detected, about 90% appear once; the ten largest clones hold about 12%. Sequenced sample: PBMCs. The sequence derives from a man between 18 and 29 years old in good health and CMV-seropositive.

The CDR3 DNA reads TGTGCCAGCAGTTTCGGTTCAACTAATGAAAAACTGTTTTTT. It encodes CASSFGSTNEKLFF. The gene calls are TRBV28 and TRBJ1-4; D gene unclear. The CDR3 runs 14 residues. The germline V gene has CDR1 MDHEN and CDR2 SYDVKM. V dropped 3 bases and J dropped 0 bases, with 5 bases sitting between them. The variable domain in full, with the rest retrieved from reference TRBV28 and TRBJ1-4, is DVKVTQSSRYLVKRTGEKVFLECVQDMDHENMFWYRQDPGLGLRLIYFSYDVKMKEKGDIPEGYSVSREKKERFSLILESASTNQTSMYLCASSFGSTNEKLFFGSGTQLSVL.